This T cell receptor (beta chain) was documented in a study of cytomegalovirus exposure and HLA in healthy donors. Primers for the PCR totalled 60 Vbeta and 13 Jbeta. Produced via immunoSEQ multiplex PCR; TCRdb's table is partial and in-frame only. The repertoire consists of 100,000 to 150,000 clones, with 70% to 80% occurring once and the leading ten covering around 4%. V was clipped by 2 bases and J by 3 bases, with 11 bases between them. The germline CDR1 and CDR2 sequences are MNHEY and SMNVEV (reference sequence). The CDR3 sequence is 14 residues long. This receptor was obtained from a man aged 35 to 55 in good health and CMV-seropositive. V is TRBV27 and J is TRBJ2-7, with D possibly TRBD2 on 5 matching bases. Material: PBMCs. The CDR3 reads CASSLGLINYEQYF. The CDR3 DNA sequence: TGTGCCAGCAGTTTAGGACTCATCAACTACGAGCAGTACTTC.